A single sample gave rise to the 14 T cell receptor beta chains below, sequenced in a study of T cells in Graves' hyperthyroidism and ophthalmopathy. It was RNA transcripts that yielded the amplified TCR beta CDR3 regions. HTBI primers were used for first-round RT-PCR of the TCR CDR3. TCRdb reprocessed the multiplex PCR reads via MiXCR and lists one record per CDR3 protein. The table has 500,000 to 600,000 distinct CDR3 sequences, about a sixth seen once. Sequencing input: blood. The receptors shown here come from a woman younger than 30 with Graves' hyperthyroidism.

This chain links TRBV30 with TRBJ2-3; 8 bases are a match to TRBD2. Trimming removed 8 bases from V and 2 bases from J; junction bases left unmatched: 6. This CDR3 region has 13 residues. Germline V gene data show CDR1 as GTSNPN and CDR2 as SVGIG (reference sequence). The CDR3 spells CAAGGHFTDTQYF. The CDR3 coding sequence is TGTGCCGCGGGGGGACATTTCACAGATACGCAGTATTTT.

The chain uses TRBV7-2 and TRBJ2-5, with D possibly TRBD1 on 6 matching bases. Trimming cost V 6 bases and J 4 bases, with 18 bases left between them. CDR1 and CDR2 from the germline V gene are SGHTA and FQGNSA. This CDR3 spans 15 amino acids. CDR3 protein: CASSPGRGWTETQYF. CDR3 coding DNA: TGTGCCAGCAGTCCTGGCAGGGGTTGGACAGAGACCCAGTACTTC. The full variable domain, completed using reference TRBV7-2 and TRBJ2-5, is GAGVSQSPSNKVTEKGKDVELRCDPISGHTALYWYRQSLGQGLEFLIYFQGNSAPDKSGLPSDRFSAERTGGSVSTLTIQRTQQEDSAVYLCASSPGRGWTETQYFGPGTRLLVL.

The chain carries TRBV3-1 and TRBJ1-5; no clear D. Germline CDR1 LGHDT, CDR2 YNNKEL (reference sequence). The CDR3 contains 16 residues. V lost 0 bases and J lost 0, with 9 bases in between. The CDR3 DNA reads as TGTGCCAGCAGCCAAGATTCGACACATAGCAATCAGCCCCAGCATTTT. It codes for CASSQDSTHSNQPQHF.

In its sample, this clonotype was seen a few times. The chain links TRBV5-1 to TRBJ2-1; a weak D match, TRBD2 (6 bases). Germline V lookup: CDR1 SGHRS, CDR2 YFSETQ. The CDR3 spans 15 residues. V gave up 4 bases and J gave up 5 bases, with 16 bases separating them. The CDR3 bases are TGCGCCAGCAGCCCCGCGGGAAGTGTACACAATGAGCAGTTCTTC. It encodes CASSPAGSVHNEQFF.

This clonotype has at least ten counts. The rearrangement uses TRBV2 and TRBJ1-2; no clear D gene. Trimming stripped 3 bases from V and 8 bases from J, with 10 bases between. The CDR3 contains 12 residues. Germline loops: CDR1 SNHLY, CDR2 FYNNEI. CDR3 sequence: CASSDFQGGYTF. In nucleotides, the CDR3 is TGTGCCAGCAGTGATTTTCAAGGGGGCTACACCTTC.

The V gene is TRBV2, the J gene TRBJ2-4; TRBD1 matches at 9 bases. The CDR3 sequence is 17 residues long. Germline V gives CDR1 SNHLY, CDR2 FYNNEI. The V gene end was trimmed by 8 bases and the J gene end by 2 bases; junction bases not matched to a gene: 13. The CDR3 loop is CASGTGGVLIPKNIQYF. The CDR3 DNA sequence: TGTGCCAGCGGTACAGGGGGCGTTTTAATCCCCAAAAACATTCAGTACTTC.

The rearrangement joins TRBV12-3 or TRBV12-4 to TRBJ1-4; D perhaps matches TRBD1 (6 bases). Trimming cost V 2 bases and J 4 bases, with 17 bases left between them. CDR3 length: 17 residues. CDR3 amino acids: CASSLRGIGRINEKLFF. CDR3 in DNA: TGTGCCAGCAGTTTAAGGGGGATAGGAAGGATTAATGAAAAACTGTTTTTT.

This clonotype was recorded many times. The chain links TRBV28 to TRBJ1-2; TRBD1 matches 7 bases. The CDR3 contains 13 residues. V lost 6 bases, J lost 4 bases, and 5 bases stayed unmatched. Germline CDR1 MDHEN, CDR2 SYDVKM. This chain's CDR3 is CASSAGGGYGYTF. As DNA, the CDR3 is TGTGCCAGCAGCGCAGGGGGGGGCTATGGCTACACCTTC.

The rearrangement links TRBV7-2 to TRBJ2-7; D not resolved. In germline, CDR1 is SGHTA, CDR2 FQGNSA. V gave up 5 bases and J gave up 5 bases, with 13 bases separating them. The CDR3 is made up of 13 amino acids. CDR3: CASSPITPNEQYF. CDR3 coding DNA: TGTGCCAGCAGCCCCATCACCCCCAACGAGCAGTACTTC.

A few counts support this clonotype. The chain joins TRBV15 to TRBJ2-2, with D tentatively TRBD2 (5 bases). V lost 0 bases and J lost 14, with 13 bases in between. Germline V gives CDR1 LNHNV, CDR2 YYDKDF (reference sequence). This CDR3 has 13 amino acids. CDR3 in DNA: TGTGCCACCAGCAGAGAGGAGGTGATGGACCTGTTTTTT. It translates to CATSREEVMDLFF.

This rearrangement joins TRBV24-1 to TRBJ1-2; D perhaps matches TRBD1 (5 bases). The CDR3 covers 13 residues. The V end was cut by 5 bases, the J end by 4 bases, with 10 bases between. Germline V gene sequence: CDR1 KGHDR, CDR2 SFDVKD. DNA of the CDR3: TGTGCCACCAGTGTGGGGCAATCCTATGGCTACACCTTC. This gives the protein CATSVGQSYGYTF.

The rearrangement joins TRBV6-1 to TRBJ2-5, with unresolved D. CDR3 length equals 13 residues. V was clipped by 6 bases and J by 3 bases, with 11 bases between them. Germline-derived CDR1 and CDR2 are MNHNS and SASEGT. This CDR3 reads CASRRTVEETQYF. The CDR3 DNA reads TGTGCCAGCAGGCGGACGGTCGAAGAGACCCAGTACTTC.

This clonotype was picked up many times. V usage is TRBV20-1 and J usage is TRBJ2-5; 8 nucleotides agree with TRBD2. V shed 2 bases, J shed 4 bases, and the junction held 3 bases outside the gene matches. Looked up from germline, CDR1 is DFQATT and CDR2 is SNEGSKA (reference sequence). This CDR3 contains 13 residues. The CDR3 is CSARRAGGETQYF. DNA of the CDR3: TGCAGTGCTAGACGTGCGGGAGGAGAGACCCAGTACTTC.

This clonotype was observed many times. V is TRBV12-3 or TRBV12-4 and J is TRBJ1-1; unclear D gene. Trimming removed 0 bases from V and 0 bases from J, with 8 bases in between. The CDR3 contains 15 residues. The CDR3 DNA sequence: TGTGCCAGCAGTTTAGCAGGAGGGCTGAACACTGAAGCTTTCTTT. Translation: CASSLAGGLNTEAFF.